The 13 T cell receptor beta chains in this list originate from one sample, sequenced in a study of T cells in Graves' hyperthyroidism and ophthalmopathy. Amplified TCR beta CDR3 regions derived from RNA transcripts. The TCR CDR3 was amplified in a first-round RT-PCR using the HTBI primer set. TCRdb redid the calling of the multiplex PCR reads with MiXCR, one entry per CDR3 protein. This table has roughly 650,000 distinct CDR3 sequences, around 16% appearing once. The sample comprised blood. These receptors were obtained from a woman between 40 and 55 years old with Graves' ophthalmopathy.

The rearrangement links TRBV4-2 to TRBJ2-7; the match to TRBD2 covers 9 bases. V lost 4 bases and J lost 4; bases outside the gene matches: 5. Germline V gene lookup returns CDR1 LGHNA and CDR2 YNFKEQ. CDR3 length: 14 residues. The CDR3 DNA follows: TGTGCCAGCAGCCCTTCGACTAGCGGATACGAGCAGTACTTC. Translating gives CASSPSTSGYEQYF.

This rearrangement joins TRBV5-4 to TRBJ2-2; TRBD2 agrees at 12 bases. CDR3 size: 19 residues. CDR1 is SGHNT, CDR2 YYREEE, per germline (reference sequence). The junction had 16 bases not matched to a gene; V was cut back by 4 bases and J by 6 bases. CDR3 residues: CASSQEGPSGRALAGELFF. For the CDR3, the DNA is TGTGCCAGCAGCCAAGAAGGCCCTAGCGGGAGGGCCCTCGCCGGGGAGCTGTTTTTT.

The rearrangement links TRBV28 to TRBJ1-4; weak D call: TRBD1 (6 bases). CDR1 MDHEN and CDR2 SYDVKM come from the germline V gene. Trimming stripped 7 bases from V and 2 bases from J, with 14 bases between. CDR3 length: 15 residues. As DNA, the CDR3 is TGTGCCAGCAAAAGAAGGCAGGGGACTAATGAAAAACTGTTTTTT. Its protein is CASKRRQGTNEKLFF.

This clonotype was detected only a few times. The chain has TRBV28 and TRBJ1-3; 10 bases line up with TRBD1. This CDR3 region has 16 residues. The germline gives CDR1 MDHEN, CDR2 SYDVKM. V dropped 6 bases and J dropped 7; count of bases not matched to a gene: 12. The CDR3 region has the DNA TGTGCCAGCAGGACTTTAGGGACAGGGGCCCGGAACACCATATATTTT. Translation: CASRTLGTGARNTIYF.

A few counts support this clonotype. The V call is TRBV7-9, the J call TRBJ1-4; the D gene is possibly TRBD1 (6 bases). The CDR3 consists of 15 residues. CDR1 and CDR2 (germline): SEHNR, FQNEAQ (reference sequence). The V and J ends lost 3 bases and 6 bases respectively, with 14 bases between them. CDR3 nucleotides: TGTGCCAGCAGCTTTCGTCCGGGGGCGGATGAAAAACTGTTTTTT. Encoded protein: CASSFRPGADEKLFF.

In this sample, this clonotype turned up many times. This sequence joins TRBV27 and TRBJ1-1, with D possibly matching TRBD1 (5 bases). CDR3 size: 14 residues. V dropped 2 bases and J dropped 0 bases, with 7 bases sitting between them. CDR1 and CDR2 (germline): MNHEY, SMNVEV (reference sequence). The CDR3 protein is CASSLGDLNTEAFF. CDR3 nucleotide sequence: TGTGCCAGCAGTTTAGGGGACCTGAACACTGAAGCTTTCTTT.

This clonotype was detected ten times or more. CDR3 nucleotides: TGTGCCAGCAGTTTATCCGTCTCCGGGACAGGCCTCTCCTACGAGCAGTACTTC. Translation gives CASSLSVSGTGLSYEQYF. This chain joins TRBV27 and TRBJ2-7, with TRBD1 identical over 8 bases. The junction had 10 bases not matched to a gene; V was cut back by 0 bases and J by 0 bases. Germline loops: CDR1 MNHEY, CDR2 SMNVEV (reference sequence). CDR3 length: 18 residues.

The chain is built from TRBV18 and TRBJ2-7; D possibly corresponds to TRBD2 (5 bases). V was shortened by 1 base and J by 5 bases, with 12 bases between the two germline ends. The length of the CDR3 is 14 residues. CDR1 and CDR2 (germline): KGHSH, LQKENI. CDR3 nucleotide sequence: TGTGCCAGCTCACCACTGTGGGAGCAGGACGAGCAGTACTTC. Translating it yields CASSPLWEQDEQYF.

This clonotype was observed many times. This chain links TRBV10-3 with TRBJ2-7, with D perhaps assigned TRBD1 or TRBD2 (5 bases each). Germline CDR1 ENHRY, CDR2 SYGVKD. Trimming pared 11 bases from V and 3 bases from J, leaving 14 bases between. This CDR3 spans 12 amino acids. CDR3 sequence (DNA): TGTGCCTCACGGGGCAATTTCTACGAGCAGTACTTC. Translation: CASRGNFYEQYF.

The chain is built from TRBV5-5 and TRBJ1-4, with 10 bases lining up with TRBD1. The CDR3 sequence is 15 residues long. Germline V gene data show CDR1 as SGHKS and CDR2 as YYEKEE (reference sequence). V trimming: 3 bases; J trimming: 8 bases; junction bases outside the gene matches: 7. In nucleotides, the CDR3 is TGTGCCAGCAGCTCGAGACAGGGGGCGCGCGAAAAACTGTTTTTT. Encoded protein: CASSSRQGAREKLFF.

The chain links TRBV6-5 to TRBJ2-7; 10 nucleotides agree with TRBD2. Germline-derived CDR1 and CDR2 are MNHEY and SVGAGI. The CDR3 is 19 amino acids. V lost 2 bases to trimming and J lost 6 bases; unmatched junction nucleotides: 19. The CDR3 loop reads CASSYTSHSGGQPYSEQYF. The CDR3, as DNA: TGTGCCAGCAGTTACACTTCTCATAGCGGGGGGCAGCCCTATTCCGAGCAGTACTTC.

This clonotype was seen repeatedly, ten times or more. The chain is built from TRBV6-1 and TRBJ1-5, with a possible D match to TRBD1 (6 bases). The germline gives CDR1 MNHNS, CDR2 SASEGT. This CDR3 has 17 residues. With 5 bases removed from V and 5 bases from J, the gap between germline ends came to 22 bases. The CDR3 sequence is CASSPLGSGANHQPQHF. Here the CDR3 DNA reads TGTGCCAGCAGTCCCTTGGGTTCAGGGGCCAACCATCAGCCCCAGCATTTT.

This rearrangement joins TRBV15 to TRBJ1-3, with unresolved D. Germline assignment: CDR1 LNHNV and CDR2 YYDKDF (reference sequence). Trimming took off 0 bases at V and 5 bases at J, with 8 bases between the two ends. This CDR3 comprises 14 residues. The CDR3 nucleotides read TGTGCCACCAGCAGAGATCAGGAGCGAAACACCATATATTTT. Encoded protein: CATSRDQERNTIYF.